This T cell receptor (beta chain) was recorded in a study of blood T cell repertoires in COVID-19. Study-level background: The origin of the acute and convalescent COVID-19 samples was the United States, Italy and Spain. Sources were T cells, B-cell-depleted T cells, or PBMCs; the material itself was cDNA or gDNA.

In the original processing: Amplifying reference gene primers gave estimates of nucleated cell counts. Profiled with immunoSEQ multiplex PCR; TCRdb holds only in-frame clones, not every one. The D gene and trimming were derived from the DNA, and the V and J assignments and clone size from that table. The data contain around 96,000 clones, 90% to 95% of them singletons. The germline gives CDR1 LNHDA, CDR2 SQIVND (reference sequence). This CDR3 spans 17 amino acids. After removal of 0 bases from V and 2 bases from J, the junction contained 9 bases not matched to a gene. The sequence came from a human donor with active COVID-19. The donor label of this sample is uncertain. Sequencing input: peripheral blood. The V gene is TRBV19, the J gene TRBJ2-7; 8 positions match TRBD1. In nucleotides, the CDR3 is TGTGCCAGTAGTATAGAAGACAGGGGCAGGCAAGCCTACGAGCAGTACTTC. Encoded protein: CASSIEDRGRQAYEQYF.